This T cell receptor beta chain was sequenced in a study of shared clonotypes between healthy human individuals. Measured with immunoSEQ multiplex PCR; TCRdb has only the in-frame clones, and not every one. The profile shows roughly 1,000,000 clones, 70% to 80% of them singletons. The TCR was taken from a young man in good health. Some clones in this sample may be carry-over from other donors' samples. The sequenced sample consisted of memory CD4+ T cells from PBMCs. Subset meaning: CD45RA-negative fraction.

The CDR3: CASSLVRGLHGYTF. The CDR3 DNA is TGTGCCAGCAGTTTAGTAAGGGGCCTCCATGGCTACACCTTC. The V and J genes are TRBV28 and TRBJ1-2, with TRBD1 as a possible D gene (5 bases). Germline assignment: CDR1 MDHEN and CDR2 SYDVKM. Deletions cut 2 bases from V and 6 bases from J, with 13 bases between. The CDR3 is made up of 14 amino acids.